Given below is one T cell receptor (beta chain) in context. At least ten counts were recorded for this clonotype. This clone's antigen is unknown. No qualities accompany the bases; no much larger clone lies one base away. Only healthy Caucasian donors were included. Three pairs of female monozygotic twins, all aged about 18 to 30 years, made up the twin cohort. CD4+ and CD8+ T cell populations were isolated with positive isolation kits from Invitrogen. The sample comes from a study of identical twins listed by TCRdb under 2016. Turning to the overall study: To test whether fetal clonotypes persist, the study used deep sequencing on TCR alpha and beta repertoires from monozygotic twins, unrelated adults of various ages, and cord blood. Replicate twin experiments were performed at different times using different library preparation protocols to rule out contamination. The full study reports these points: Zero-insertion analyses could be partly confounded by invariant T cells such as MAIT and iNKT, though diverse VJ usage argued against such confounding for most clonotypes. Fewer insertions were carried by abundant cord blood beta clonotypes, a similar but weaker trend appeared in young adult naive repertoires, and no such trend appeared in memory repertoires. Out-of-frame TCR alpha sharing in monozygotic twins was systematically underestimated by recombination models, whereas sharing between unrelated individuals was in agreement with the recombination models. Out-of-frame TCR alpha sequences shared between twins showed an excess of low generation-probability sequences compared with coincidental sharing between unrelated individuals. In beta out-of-frame sequences, excess twin sharing was weaker, because having fewer shared sequences lowered the signal-to-noise ratio. Conclusions relied on cross-sectional statistical analysis, since the same donors could not be followed over many years.

V is clipped by 10 bases and J by 4 bases, and the sequence between their germline boundaries is 13 bases long. The CDR3 holds 13 amino acids from the cysteine to the phenylalanine. The entry retains the CDR3 DNA only, 39 bases that are in frame from base 1. According to the germline V gene, CDR1 reads SGHTA and CDR2 reads FQGNSA. Libraries were constructed by 5' RACE. Sequencing relied on an Illumina HiSeq 2000. Template switching introduced a universal primer binding site; the final cDNA contained a unique molecular identifier, enabling accurate counting of TCR cDNA molecules. Specific primers in the conserved constant-segment region were used to synthesize first-strand cDNA for the TCR alpha and beta chains. To control for contamination, every cDNA library carried two barcodes: a SMART-Mk sample barcode plus Illumina barcodes. TruSeq adapter sequences, together with Illumina sample barcodes, were added in two successive PCR steps. Sequencing of the TCR alpha and beta cDNA libraries was done on the Illumina HiSeq platform using custom primers. Per the source publication's procedure: Unique molecular identifiers were extracted from raw reads with MiGEC, and CDR3 positions were determined with MiXCR. Recombination models were inferred per individual with the repgenHMM and IGoR tools using an EM algorithm. The tcR package in R was used for shared clonotype analysis, with sharing normalized by the product of cloneset sizes. Out-of-frame nonproductive sequences were analyzed to study raw recombination free of thymic and clonal selection effects. The public reads were quality trimmed at Q25 with fastp and then assembled into clones with MiXCR by TCRdb, keeping productive beta chains. CDR3 protein duplicates are merged, each entry listing the most common genes and DNA. Clone size and V and J calls follow TCRdb, not the original study. This sample is represented by 250,000 to 350,000 distinct CDR3 sequences; 8% to 9.5% of them were singletons. Roughly 7% of the sample goes to the ten largest clones.

These data were also reused for a study on yellow fever vaccine responses in identical twins. Taken from the second paper: According to the authors, the vaccine-induced T cell response in identical twins seemed to be partly convergent and partly specific to each individual. The study precisely tracked vaccine-responding T cell clones in identical twins.

Sequenced: CD8+ T cells sorted from blood. The chain is made from TRBV7-2 and TRBJ2-2; the D element could tentatively be TRBD1 or TRBD2, as 6 bases agree for each. This sequence was found in a woman in her late teens or twenties in good health. The sequenced DNA: TGTGCCACAAGGGGGGCCGGCACCGGGGAGCTGTTTTTT. Translated, it reads CATRGAGTGELFF.